Listed below are T cell receptor beta chains from one sample, sequenced in a study of blood T cell repertoires in COVID-19. Profiled with immunoSEQ multiplex PCR; TCRdb holds only in-frame clones, not every one. The sample holds about 130,000 clones, just over 75% seen once. The sample consisted of peripheral blood. These receptors originate from a human donor in a cohort sampled during active COVID-19. CDR3s leave out the opening cysteine and the closing phenylalanine or tryptophan. Rows may omit the clone size; those that give it use once, few, many or a size class.

few,TRBJ2-1,TRBV29-1,SARTSGGVYNEQF
.,TRBJ1-4,TRBV28,ASSSSGTGNEKLF
.,TRBJ2-1,TRBV13,ASSPVLAGATNEQF
once,TRBJ1-1,TRBV19,ASRLYHRGRLVEAF
.,TRBJ1-5,TRBV4-1,ASSQTVTRGNQPQH
.,TRBJ1-2,TRBV6-6,ASSNRVLGYGYT
.,TRBJ2-2,TRBV7-9,AGTSRADGELF
.,TRBJ1-1,TRBV7-9,ASSLGQGNTEAF
.,TRBJ1-1,TRBV7-9,ASSFFQKGAGAF
.,TRBJ2-1,TRBV11-3,ASSSRGTYNEQF
.,TRBJ1-2,TRBV19,ASSVRSGINYGYT
.,TRBJ1-2,TRBV5-1,ASSSTGDRNYGYT
.,TRBJ1-2,TRBV21-1,ASSKSNYGYT
few,TRBJ2-1,TRBV5-4,ASSLLPGPYNEQF
few,TRBJ2-2,TRBV9,ASSQTTVPGTGELF
.,TRBJ2-1,TRBV9,ASSGTGGGYNEQF
.,TRBJ1-5,TRBV12-3/TRBV12-4,ASSPFSQPQH
.,TRBJ1-5,TRBV9,ASSVGAGAGNQPQH
few,TRBJ2-3,TRBV7-8,ASSPVLGDTQY
.,TRBJ2-7,TRBV6-2/TRBV6-3,ASSYGQGEYEQY
.,TRBJ1-1,TRBV5-6,ASSLGRGNTEAF
.,TRBJ2-5,TRBV3-1/TRBV3-2,ASSLVGVNQETQY
few,TRBJ2-7,TRBV11-2,ASSPQRYEQY
.,TRBJ1-3,TRBV29-1,SAPLGGGTGNTIY
few,TRBJ1-1,TRBV19,ASSINSLNTEAF
.,TRBJ2-3,TRBV4-1,ASSQEATPGLFADTQY
.,TRBJ1-5,TRBV2,ASSGSKQPQH
.,TRBJ1-3,TRBV30,AWNRLNSGNTIY
.,TRBJ1-2,TRBV25-1,ASSESGRGLVYGYT
.,TRBJ1-3,TRBV6-5,ASSPTGIGGNTIY
.,TRBJ2-5,TRBV7-8,ASSPSGPEPKETQY
.,TRBJ1-1,TRBV7-3,ASSPGQGGVAF
.,TRBJ2-1,TRBV28,ASRETGSFGEQF
.,TRBJ1-1,TRBV5-1,ASSYSMNTEAF
.,TRBJ2-1,TRBV28,ASSTTGGGSGEQF
.,TRBJ1-6,TRBV18,ASSPSPGAVRNSPLH
.,TRBJ2-7,TRBV11-2,ASSLESWTGVYEQY
.,TRBJ2-5,TRBV13,ASSHPISGAQETQY
.,TRBJ1-4,TRBV12-3/TRBV12-4,ASSSQLNEKLF
few,TRBJ2-1,TRBV5-4,ASSLIYRDNEQF
.,TRBJ2-2,TRBV5-4,ASSEALRPGELF
.,TRBJ2-2,TRBV15,ATSSPVSTGELF
.,TRBJ1-5,TRBV7-9,ASSLSTLNQPQH
.,TRBJ1-5,TRBV6-1,ASSEAPGGQPQH
.,TRBJ1-2,TRBV6-5,ATRAGGYT
.,TRBJ1-1,TRBV30,AWGRVNTEAF
few,TRBJ1-5,TRBV19,ASSMVRVTNQPQH
.,TRBJ1-2,TRBV6-5,ASRPGTAYGYT
.,TRBJ1-2,TRBV19,ASSIQGSYGYT